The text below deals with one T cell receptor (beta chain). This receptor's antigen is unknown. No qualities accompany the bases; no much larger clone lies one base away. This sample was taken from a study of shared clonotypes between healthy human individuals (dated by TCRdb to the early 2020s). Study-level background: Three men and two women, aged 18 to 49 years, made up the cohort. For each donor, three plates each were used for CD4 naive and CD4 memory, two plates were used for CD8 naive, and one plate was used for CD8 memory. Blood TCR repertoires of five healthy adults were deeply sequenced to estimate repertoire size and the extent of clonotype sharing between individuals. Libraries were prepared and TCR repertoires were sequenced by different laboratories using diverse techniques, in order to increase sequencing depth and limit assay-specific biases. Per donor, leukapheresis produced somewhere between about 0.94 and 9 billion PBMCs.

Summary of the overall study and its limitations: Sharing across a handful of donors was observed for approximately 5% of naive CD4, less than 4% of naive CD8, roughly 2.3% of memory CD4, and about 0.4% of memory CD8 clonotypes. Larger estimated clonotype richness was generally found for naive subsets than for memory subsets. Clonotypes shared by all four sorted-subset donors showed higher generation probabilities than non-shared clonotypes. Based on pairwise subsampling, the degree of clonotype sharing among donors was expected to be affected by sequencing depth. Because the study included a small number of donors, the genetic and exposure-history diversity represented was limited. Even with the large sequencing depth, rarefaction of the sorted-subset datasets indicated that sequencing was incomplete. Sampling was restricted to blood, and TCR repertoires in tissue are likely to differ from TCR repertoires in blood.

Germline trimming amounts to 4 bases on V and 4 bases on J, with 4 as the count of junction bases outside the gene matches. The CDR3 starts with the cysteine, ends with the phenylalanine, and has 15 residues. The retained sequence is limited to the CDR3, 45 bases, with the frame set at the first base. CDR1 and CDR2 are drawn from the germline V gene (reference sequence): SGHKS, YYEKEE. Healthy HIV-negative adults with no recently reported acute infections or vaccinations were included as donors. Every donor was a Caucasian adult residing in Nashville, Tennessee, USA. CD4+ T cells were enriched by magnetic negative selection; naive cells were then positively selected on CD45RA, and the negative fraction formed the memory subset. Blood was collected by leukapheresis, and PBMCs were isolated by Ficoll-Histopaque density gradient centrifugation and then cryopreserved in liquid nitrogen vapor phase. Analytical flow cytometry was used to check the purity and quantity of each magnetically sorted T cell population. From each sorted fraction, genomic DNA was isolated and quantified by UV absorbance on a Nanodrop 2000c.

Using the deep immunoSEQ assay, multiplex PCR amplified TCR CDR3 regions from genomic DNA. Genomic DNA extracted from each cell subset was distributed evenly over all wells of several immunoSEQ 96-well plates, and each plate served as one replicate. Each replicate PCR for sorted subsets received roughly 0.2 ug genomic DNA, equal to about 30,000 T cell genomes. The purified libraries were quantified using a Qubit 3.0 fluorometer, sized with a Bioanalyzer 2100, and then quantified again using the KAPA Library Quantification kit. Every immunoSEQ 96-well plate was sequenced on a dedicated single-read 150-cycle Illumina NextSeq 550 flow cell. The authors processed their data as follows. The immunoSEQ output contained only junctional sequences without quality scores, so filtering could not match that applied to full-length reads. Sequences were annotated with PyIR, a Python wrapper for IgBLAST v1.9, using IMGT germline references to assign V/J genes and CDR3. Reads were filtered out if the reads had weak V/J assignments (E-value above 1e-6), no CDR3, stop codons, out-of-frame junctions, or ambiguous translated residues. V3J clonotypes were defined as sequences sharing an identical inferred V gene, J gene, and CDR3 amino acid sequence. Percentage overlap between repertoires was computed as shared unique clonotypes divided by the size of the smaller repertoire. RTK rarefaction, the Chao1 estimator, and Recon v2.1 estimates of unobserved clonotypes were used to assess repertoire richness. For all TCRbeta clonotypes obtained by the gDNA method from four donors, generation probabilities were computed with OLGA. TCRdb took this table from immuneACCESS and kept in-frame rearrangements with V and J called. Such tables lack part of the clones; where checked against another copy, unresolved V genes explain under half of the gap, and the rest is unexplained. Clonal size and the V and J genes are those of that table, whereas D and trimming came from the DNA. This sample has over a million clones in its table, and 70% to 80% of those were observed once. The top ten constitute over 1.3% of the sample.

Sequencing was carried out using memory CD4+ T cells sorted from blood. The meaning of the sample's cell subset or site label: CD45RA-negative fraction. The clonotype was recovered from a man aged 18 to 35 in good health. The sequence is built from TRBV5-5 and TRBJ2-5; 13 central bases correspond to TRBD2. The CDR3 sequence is CASSPGTSGIETQYF. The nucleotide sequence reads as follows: TGTGCCAGCAGCCCTGGGACTAGCGGGATAGAGACCCAGTACTTC.